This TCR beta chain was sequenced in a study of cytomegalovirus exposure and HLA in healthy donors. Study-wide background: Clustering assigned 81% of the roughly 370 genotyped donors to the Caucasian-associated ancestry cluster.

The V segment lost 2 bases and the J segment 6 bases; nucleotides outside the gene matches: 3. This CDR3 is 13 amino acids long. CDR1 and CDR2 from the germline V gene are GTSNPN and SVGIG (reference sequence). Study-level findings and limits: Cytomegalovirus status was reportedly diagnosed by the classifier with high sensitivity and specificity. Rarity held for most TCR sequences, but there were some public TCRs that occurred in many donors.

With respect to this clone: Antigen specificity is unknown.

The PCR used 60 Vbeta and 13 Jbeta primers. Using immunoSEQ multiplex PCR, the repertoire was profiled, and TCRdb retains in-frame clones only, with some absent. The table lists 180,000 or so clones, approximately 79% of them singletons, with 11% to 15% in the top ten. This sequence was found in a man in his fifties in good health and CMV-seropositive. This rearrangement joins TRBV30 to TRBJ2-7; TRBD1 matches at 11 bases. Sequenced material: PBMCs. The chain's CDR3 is CAWSPGQGGEQYF. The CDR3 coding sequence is TGTGCCTGGAGTCCGGGACAGGGGGGCGAGCAGTACTTC.